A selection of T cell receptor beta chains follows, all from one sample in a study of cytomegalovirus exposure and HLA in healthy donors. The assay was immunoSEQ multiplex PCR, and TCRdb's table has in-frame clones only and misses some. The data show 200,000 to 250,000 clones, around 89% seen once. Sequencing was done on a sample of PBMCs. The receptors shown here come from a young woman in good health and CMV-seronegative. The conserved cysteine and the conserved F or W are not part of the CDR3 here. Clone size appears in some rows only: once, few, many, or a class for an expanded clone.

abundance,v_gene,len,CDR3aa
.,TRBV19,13,ATTRDIASTGELF
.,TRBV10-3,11,AISPPDRSEQY
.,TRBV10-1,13,ASSDGTSGTYEQY
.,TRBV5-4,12,ASSTQGGALGYT
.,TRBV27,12,ASSLLAEEETQY
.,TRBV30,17,AWSLNKAGTLYSNQPQH
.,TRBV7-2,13,ASSGSGQGYEKLF
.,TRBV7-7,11,ASSFGRGYEQY
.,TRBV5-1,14,ASSGRTGSAQETQY
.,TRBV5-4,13,ASSRPGTSDHEQF
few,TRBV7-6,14,ASSPTSGGAGGEQF
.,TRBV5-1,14,ASTLAGTSGYNEQF
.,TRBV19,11,ASKGAEQYEQY
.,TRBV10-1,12,ASSDQGPYNEQF
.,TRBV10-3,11,AISALNTGELF
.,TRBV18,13,ASSPVGRGYNEQF
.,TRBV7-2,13,ASSFQRGDQETQY
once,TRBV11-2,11,ASSLWRGYEQY
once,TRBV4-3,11,ASSRRVYTEAF
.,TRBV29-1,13,SAAGTSGGTDTQY
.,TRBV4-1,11,ASSLRLVTEQY
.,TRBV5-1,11,ASSQGQGETQY
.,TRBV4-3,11,ASSQTSTGELF
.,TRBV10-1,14,ASSESSGLAGDEQF
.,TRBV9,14,ASSVVAGGLTDTQY
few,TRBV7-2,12,ASSLNRGRYEQY
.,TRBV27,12,ASRASGQGNGYT
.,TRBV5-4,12,ASSPQKGVNEQF
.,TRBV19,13,ASRAPSGGTSEQY
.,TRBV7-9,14,ASSLRGGAVGNEQF
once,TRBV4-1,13,ASSQDPGRVNTIY
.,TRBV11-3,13,ASSSSRGFSYEQY
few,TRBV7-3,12,ASSLKPTVYEQY
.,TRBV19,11,ASSRGLTDTQY
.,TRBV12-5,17,ASGLVGFVADANTGELF
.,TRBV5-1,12,ASSPRTGADGYT
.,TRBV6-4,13,ASSPLGGSYNEQF
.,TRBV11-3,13,ASSLRQGRTGELF
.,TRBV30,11,AWNPDRGNTIY
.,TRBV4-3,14,ASSQVVGGTGNTIY
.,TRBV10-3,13,AISELPRGTDTQY
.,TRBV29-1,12,SVADSILTDTQY
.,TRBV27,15,ASSSQATLTGAGELF
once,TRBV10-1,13,ASTRDRAGKGPQH
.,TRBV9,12,ASSPRDSNQPQH
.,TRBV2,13,ASSRQGGGRDEQF
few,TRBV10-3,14,AISESSSGGQETQY
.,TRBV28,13,ASRTAGPSTGELF
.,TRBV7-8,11,ASSPIRDRGAF
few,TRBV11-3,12,ASSPWGQSYEQY
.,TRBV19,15,ASSIPPRRLVGHEQF
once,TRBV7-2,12,ASSTGQGNYGYT
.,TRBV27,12,ASSFSGGYTEAF
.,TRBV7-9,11,ASSFAQARTQY
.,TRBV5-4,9,ASSLIDEQY
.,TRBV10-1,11,ASSGQGATEAF
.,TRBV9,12,ASSRLAGFYEQY
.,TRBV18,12,ASSPFLRVTEAF
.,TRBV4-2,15,ASSQDGPWARMETQY